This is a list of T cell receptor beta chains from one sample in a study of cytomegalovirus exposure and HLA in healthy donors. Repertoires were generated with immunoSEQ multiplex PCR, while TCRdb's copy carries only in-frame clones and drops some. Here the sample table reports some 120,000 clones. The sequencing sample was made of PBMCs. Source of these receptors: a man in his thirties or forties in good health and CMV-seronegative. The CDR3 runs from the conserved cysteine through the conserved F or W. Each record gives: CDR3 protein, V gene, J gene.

CASSQETYSQYF	TRBV14	TRBJ2-3
CASSQSPHRGHEKLFF	TRBV14	TRBJ1-4
CASSLAAGPSSYEQYF	TRBV5-6	NA
CASKRVVNTEAFF	TRBV12-2	TRBJ1-1
CASSPGTSGYNEQFF	TRBV13	TRBJ2-1
CASRVGHPNTGELFF	TRBV2	TRBJ2-2
CASSLGGKNIQYF	TRBV28	TRBJ2-4
CASSQDPQGSTEAFF	TRBV4-1	TRBJ1-1
CASSSGRDRGPYEQYF	TRBV7-9	TRBJ2-7
CASSIGQSGEQYF	TRBV5-6	TRBJ2-7
CAGTVGIQGTDTQYF	TRBV2	TRBJ2-3
CSVEADTDTQYF	TRBV29-1	TRBJ2-3
CASSLSGGANVLTF	TRBV28	TRBJ2-6
CASSYGGGTEAFF	TRBV6-5	TRBJ1-1
CASSSYLAHTGELFF	TRBV7-7	TRBJ2-2
CASSESAQGDYSNQPQHF	TRBV2	TRBJ1-5
CASSSLVRGTDTQYF	TRBV7-9	TRBJ2-3
CASSLLRSGANVLTF	TRBV7-9	TRBJ2-6
CASSEDRDVNSPLHF	TRBV6-5	TRBJ1-6